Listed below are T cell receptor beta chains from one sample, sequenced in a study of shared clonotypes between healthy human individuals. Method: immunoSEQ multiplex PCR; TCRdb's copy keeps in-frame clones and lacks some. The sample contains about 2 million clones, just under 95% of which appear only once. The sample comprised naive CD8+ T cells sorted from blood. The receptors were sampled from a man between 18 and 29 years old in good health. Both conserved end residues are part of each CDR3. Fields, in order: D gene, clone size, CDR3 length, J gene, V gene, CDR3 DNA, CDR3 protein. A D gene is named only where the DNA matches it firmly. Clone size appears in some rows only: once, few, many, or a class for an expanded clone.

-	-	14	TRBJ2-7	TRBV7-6	TGTGCCAGCAGCTTTCGCCAGGGGGGAGACGAGCAGTACTTC	CASSFRQGGDEQYF
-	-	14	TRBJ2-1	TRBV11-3	TGTGCCAGCAGCTTAGAAGGATACTACAATGAGCAGTTCTTC	CASSLEGYYNEQFF
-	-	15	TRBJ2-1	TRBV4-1	TGCGCCAGCAGCCAAGGGTCTAGCTCCTACAATGAGCAGTTCTTC	CASSQGSSSYNEQFF
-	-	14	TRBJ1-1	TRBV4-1	TGCGCCAGCAGCCAAGAAAGCGGGGGCACTGAAGCTTTCTTT	CASSQESGGTEAFF
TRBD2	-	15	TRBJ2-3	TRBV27	TGTGCCAGCAGTGTCCTAGCGGGGGGCACAGATACGCAGTATTTT	CASSVLAGGTDTQYF
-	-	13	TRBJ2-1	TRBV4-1	TGCGCCAGCAGCCGAAATGGGTACAATGAGCAGTTCTTC	CASSRNGYNEQFF
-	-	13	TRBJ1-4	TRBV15	TGTGCCACCAGCAGTAGACGGAATGAAAAACTGTTTTTT	CATSSRRNEKLFF
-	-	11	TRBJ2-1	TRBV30	TGTGCCTTGGACCTCTACAATGAGCAGTTCTTC	CALDLYNEQFF
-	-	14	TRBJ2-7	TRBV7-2	TGTGCCAGCAGCACTGGGCCAAACTACTACGAGCAGTACTTC	CASSTGPNYYEQYF
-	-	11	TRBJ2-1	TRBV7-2	TGTGCCTCGAGGTGGGGCGATGAGCAGTTCTTC	CASRWGDEQFF
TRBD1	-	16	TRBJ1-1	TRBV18	TGTGCCAGCTCACCGGGGACAGGGGGTATGAACACTGAAGCTTTCTTT	CASSPGTGGMNTEAFF
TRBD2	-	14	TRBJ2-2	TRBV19	TGTGCCAGTAGTCCCGGACTAGTAGGCGGGGAGCTGTTTTTT	CASSPGLVGGELFF
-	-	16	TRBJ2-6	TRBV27	TGTGCCAGCAGTTTGACCGGCCCCTCTGGGGCCAACGTCCTGACTTTC	CASSLTGPSGANVLTF
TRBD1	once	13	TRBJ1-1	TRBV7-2	TGTGCCAGCAGCTTCGACAGGGGGATGGAAGCTTTCTTT	CASSFDRGMEAFF
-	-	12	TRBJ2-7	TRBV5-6	TGTGCCAGCAGCTTGCCCGGAAACGAGCAGTACTTC	CASSLPGNEQYF
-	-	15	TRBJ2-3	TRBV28	TGTGCCAGCAGTCCTCGTGCGGGGTTCACAGATACGCAGTATTTT	CASSPRAGFTDTQYF